The next 18 T cell receptor beta chains were all read from a single sample in a study of T cells in Graves' hyperthyroidism and ophthalmopathy (dated by TCRdb to about 2019). Library creation used multiplex PCR. Sequencing instrument: Illumina HiSeq 2000. Amplification of TCR beta CDR3 regions was carried out from RNA transcripts. The TCR CDR3 was subjected to a first round of RT-PCR using the HTBI primer set and the Qiagen OneStep RT-PCR kit. TCRdb cleaned the public reads at Q25 with fastp, built clones with MiXCR and kept in-frame beta chains. Records with the same CDR3 protein are collapsed into one entry carrying the most frequent genes and DNA. The sample contains over 500,000 distinct CDR3 sequences, roughly 18% of them found a single time. Around 17% of the sample rests with the top ten. The source material was blood. The receptors were sampled from a young woman with Graves' ophthalmopathy.

Many counts were recorded for this clonotype. The V gene is TRBV2, the J gene TRBJ2-7; TRBD1 matches at 8 bases. V was clipped by 4 bases and J by 0 bases; unmatched bases: 2. The germline V gene encodes CDR1 SNHLY and CDR2 FYNNEI. The CDR3 spans 14 residues. Written as DNA, the CDR3 is TGTGCCAGCAGTGGAACAGGGGGCTCCTACGAGCAGTACTTC. It encodes CASSGTGGSYEQYF.

This clonotype appeared many times. The V and J genes are TRBV6-2 or TRBV6-3 and TRBJ2-7, with D possibly called TRBD1 or TRBD2 (5 bases each). This CDR3 comprises 16 residues. Germline loops: CDR1 MNHEY, CDR2 SVGEGT. Trimming pared 6 bases from V and 1 base from J, leaving 19 bases between. CDR3 nucleotides: TGTGCCAGCAGGGACGTAAAGGGGCAGCGGTCCTACGAGCAGTACTTC. Protein product: CASRDVKGQRSYEQYF.

The J gene is TRBJ2-7, the V gene TRBV6-1; 8 nucleotides match TRBD2. Germline trimming cut 5 bases from V and 5 bases from J; bases unmatched to any gene: 5. This CDR3 comprises 13 residues. The germline V gene has CDR1 MNHNS and CDR2 SASEGT. The CDR3 loop reads CASSQGLVDEQYF. The CDR3 region has the DNA TGTGCCAGCAGTCAGGGACTAGTCGACGAGCAGTACTTC.

This clonotype was detected only once. V gene TRBV5-5 combines with J gene TRBJ1-6; TRBD1 might be the D (5 bases). This CDR3 is built from 17 residues. The germline gives CDR1 SGHKS, CDR2 YYEKEE (reference sequence). Trimming left V 0 bases short and J 7 bases short, with 17 bases between. CDR3 amino acids: CASSLGWGGLRNSPLHF. The CDR3 DNA reads as TGTGCCAGCAGCTTGGGGTGGGGGGGACTTAGGAATTCACCCCTCCACTTT.

In its sample, this clonotype was seen many times. The gene calls are TRBV5-1 and TRBJ2-7; 9 nucleotides line up with TRBD1. Germline lookup yields CDR1 SGHRS and CDR2 YFSETQ. This CDR3 comprises 15 residues. Germline trimming cut 4 bases from V and 4 bases from J; bases unmatched to any gene: 9. CDR3 sequence (DNA): TGCGCCAGCAGCCTTGAGTTGGGACAGGGTTACGAGCAGTACTTC. Residues: CASSLELGQGYEQYF.

There are a few counts of this clonotype. The chain combines TRBV10-3 with TRBJ2-2; D unresolved. The length of the CDR3 is 14 residues. Germline CDR1 ENHRY, CDR2 SYGVKD. The germline V and J ends were trimmed by 3 bases and 6 bases, with 11 bases remaining between them. The CDR3 region has the DNA TGTGCCATCAGTGACCCTATGGACGCCGGGGAGCTGTTTTTT. Its translation: CAISDPMDAGELFF.

This clonotype showed up just a few times. The J gene is TRBJ1-2, the V gene TRBV9; D is possibly TRBD1 (6 bases). The CDR3 covers 15 residues. Germline CDR1 and CDR2: SGDLS and YYNGEE. V shed 3 bases and J shed 0 bases, with 12 bases lying between them. The CDR3 is CASSARDTANYGYTF. CDR3 sequence (DNA): TGTGCCAGCAGCGCCCGGGACACTGCTAACTATGGCTACACCTTC.

The chain employs TRBV15 and TRBJ1-2; TRBD1 might be the D (6 bases). Germline V gene sequence: CDR1 LNHNV, CDR2 YYDKDF (reference sequence). V gave up 6 bases and J gave up 2 bases, with 10 bases separating them. The length of the CDR3 is 13 residues. CDR3 sequence: CATSPGTNYGYTF. CDR3 bases: TGTGCCACCAGTCCGGGGACAAACTATGGCTACACCTTC.

The chain has TRBV6-1 and TRBJ2-1, with 13 bases matching TRBD2. This CDR3 region has 17 residues. Looked up from germline, CDR1 is MNHNS and CDR2 is SASEGT. J was trimmed by 4 bases and V by 6 bases; bases with no gene match: 9. DNA of the CDR3: TGTGCCAGCAGAAGACTAGCGGGGGGTTTATTTTACAATGAGCAGTTCTTC. Translating it yields CASRRLAGGLFYNEQFF.

In its sample, this clonotype was seen many times. The chain combines TRBV12-3 or TRBV12-4 with TRBJ2-1, with 8 bases lining up with TRBD2. The CDR3 totals 16 residues. Losses at the gene ends were 5 bases for V and 3 bases for J; bases not matched to a gene: 9. The CDR3 DNA sequence: TGTGCCAGCAGTACCCCTCGGGGGGGCATCTACAATGAGCAGTTCTTC. This gives the protein CASSTPRGGIYNEQFF.

This clonotype was picked up many times. The chain recombines TRBV5-1 with TRBJ2-2; TRBD1 agrees at 8 bases. Germline V gene sequence: CDR1 SGHRS, CDR2 YFSETQ. The CDR3 totals 15 residues. The V gene end was trimmed by 2 bases and the J gene end by 1 base; junction bases not matched to a gene: 1. This CDR3 is CASSFTGGNTGELFF. The CDR3 DNA reads as TGCGCCAGCAGCTTCACAGGGGGGAACACCGGGGAGCTGTTTTTT.

Notes on this clonotype: An end of the junction differs from the germline gene, which may be a read error. J is TRBJ2-2 and V is TRBV7-7; no definite D call. The CDR3 totals 14 residues. CDR1 and CDR2 from the germline V gene are SSHAT and FNYEAQ (reference sequence). The CDR3 loop reads CASSPSFNTGELFF. The CDR3 nucleotides are TGTGCTAGCAGCCCCTCTTTTAACACCGGGGAGCTGTTTTTT.

This clonotype was counted only a few times. The chain carries TRBV5-1 and TRBJ2-7, with 11 bases fitting TRBD2. The J segment lost 6 bases and the V segment lost 2 bases, leaving 10 bases of the junction unmatched. CDR1 is SGHRS and CDR2 is YFSETQ in the germline V gene. The CDR3 length is 16 residues. The CDR3 DNA sequence: TGCGCCAGCAGCTTTAGCGGGGGGGCCGAGGAGCCCGAGCAGTACTTC. This gives the protein CASSFSGGAEEPEQYF.

The table lists this clonotype with a few counts. With a much larger clone just one base away, this may be a read error. This sequence joins TRBV11-2 and TRBJ2-7; 8 bases line up with TRBD1. The V segment lost 8 bases and the J segment 2 bases; nucleotides outside the gene matches: 11. Germline V gene sequence: CDR1 SGHAT, CDR2 FQNNGV. The length of the CDR3 is 15 residues. The CDR3 loop reads CASQIFQGATYEQYF. Here the CDR3 DNA reads TGTGCCAGCCAAATCTTTCAGGGGGCTACCTACGAGCAGTACTTC. The entire variable domain, with the rest obtained from reference TRBV11-2 and TRBJ2-7, is as follows: EAGVAQSPRYKIIEKRQSVAFWCNPISGHATLYWYQQILGQGPKLLIQFQNNGVVDDSQLPKDRFSAERLKGVDSTLKIQPAKLEDSAVYLCASQIFQGATYEQYFGPGTRLTVT.

This clonotype turned up a few times. The chain couples TRBV27 to TRBJ1-4, with D tentatively TRBD1 (6 bases). Germline lookup yields CDR1 MNHEY and CDR2 SMNVEV (reference sequence). The length of the CDR3 is 16 residues. V lost 1 base and J 1 base, leaving 10 bases between the germline ends. As DNA, the CDR3 is TGTGCCAGCAGTTTATACGGGACACTAACTAATGAAAAACTGTTTTTT. Translating it yields CASSLYGTLTNEKLFF.

This sequence joins TRBV7-6 and TRBJ1-1; 7 nucleotides agree with TRBD1. Looked up from germline, CDR1 is SGHVS and CDR2 is FNYEAQ. V was pared by 5 bases and J by 8 bases, with 11 bases of the junction left unmatched. This CDR3 comprises 14 residues. The DNA for the CDR3 is TGTGCCAGCAGCCCCGTCCCCGACAGGGCCGAAGCTTTCTTT. Encoded protein: CASSPVPDRAEAFF.

The V and J genes are TRBV9 and TRBJ1-2; D gene unclear. The CDR3 extends over 15 amino acids. The V gene lost 1 base and the J gene lost 5 bases, with 15 bases spanning the gap. The germline gives CDR1 SGDLS, CDR2 YYNGEE. As DNA, the CDR3 is TGTGCCAGCAGCGTATCTTATGGAAAAGGGTATGGCTACACCTTC. Translating it yields CASSVSYGKGYGYTF.

The gene calls are TRBV7-2 and TRBJ2-2; 9 bases line up with TRBD2. The CDR3 is made up of 18 amino acids. The V gene's germline CDR1 is SGHTA and CDR2 FQGNSA. The J segment lost 6 bases and the V segment lost 6 bases, leaving 17 bases of the junction unmatched. This chain's CDR3 is CASSYLRLAEYGAGELFF. The DNA of the CDR3 is TGTGCCAGCAGTTACCTGAGACTAGCGGAGTATGGGGCCGGGGAGCTGTTTTTT. The full variable domain, rest sourced from reference TRBV7-2 and TRBJ2-2, is GAGVSQSPSNKVTEKGKDVELRCDPISGHTALYWYRQSLGQGLEFLIYFQGNSAPDKSGLPSDRFSAERTGGSVSTLTIQRTQQEDSAVYLCASSYLRLAEYGAGELFFGEGSRLTVL.